This TCR beta chain was retrieved from a study of shared T cell receptors in the human thymus. Produced via immunoSEQ multiplex PCR; TCRdb's table is partial and in-frame only. The sample has hundreds of thousands of clones; about 90% are singletons. The V segment lost 1 base and the J segment 3 bases; nucleotides outside the gene matches: 5. CDR1 is MNHEY and CDR2 is SMNVEV in the germline V gene (reference sequence). This CDR3 has 15 residues. This sample also appeared in a second study, on human thymus T cells.

The specimen sequenced was thymocytes. This sequence was found in a boy under two years old with a congenital heart defect. The rearrangement joins TRBV27 to TRBJ2-7; 8 bases map to TRBD1. The CDR3 reads CASSLWTGIDYEQYF. The DNA of the CDR3 is TGTGCCAGCAGTTTATGGACAGGGATCGACTACGAGCAGTACTTC.